This T cell receptor (beta chain) was found in a study of lymphopenia after photon versus proton radiotherapy. In regard to this clone: Its antigen remains unknown.

Trimming took 3 bases from V and 0 from J, leaving 12 bases between them. This CDR3 region has 16 residues. Germline CDR1 MNHNS, CDR2 SASEGT. Study conclusions and caveats: Larger post-nadir TCR diversity loss correlated inversely with survival in deceased patients. Survival link was tested only in deceased patients; proton benefit remains a possibility. Proton therapy kept repertoires fairly stable, unlike photons, which gained effector/memory cells. After lymphocyte nadir, photon-treated repertoires showed oligoclonal expansion, especially CD8+ Temra.

Clones were sequenced by immunoSEQ multiplex PCR, and TCRdb holds only the in-frame ones, with some missing. The sample records around 29,000 clones, 84% being singletons. The source is a woman aged 70-85 years with pancreatic cancer. The chain combines TRBV6-1 with TRBJ1-3, with D unclear. The material sequenced was peripheral blood, taken from a patient treated with proton-based radiotherapy. This CDR3 reads CASSEIRMSSGNTIYF. CDR3 in DNA: TGTGCCAGCAGTGAGATACGGATGAGCTCTGGAAACACCATATATTTT.